These 14 T cell receptor beta chains were sequenced from one sample in a study of blood T cell repertoires in COVID-19. Clones were sequenced by immunoSEQ multiplex PCR, and TCRdb holds only the in-frame ones, with some missing. The table has around 140,000 clones, about 86% seen once. The sequenced material came from peripheral blood. All receptors derive from a woman aged 55-70 years with acute or convalescent COVID-19.

This clone was seen just once. J is TRBJ1-2 and V is TRBV6-6; no definite D call. The length of the CDR3 is 13 residues. Looked up from germline, CDR1 is MNHNY and CDR2 is SVGAGI (reference sequence). V was clipped by 6 bases and J by 6 bases, with 14 bases between them. The CDR3 DNA is TGTGCCAGCAGCCCCGGGTCATACGATGGCTACACCTTC. Encoded protein: CASSPGSYDGYTF.

This chain connects TRBV5-4 to TRBJ1-3; no reliable D call. CDR1 is SGHNT and CDR2 is YYREEE in the germline V gene (reference sequence). Trimming cost V 0 bases and J 0 bases, with 10 bases left between them. The CDR3 is 16 amino acids. In DNA form, the CDR3 reads TGTGCCAGCAGCTTGGCCGGGAGCAGCTCTGGAAACACCATATATTTT. Translation: CASSLAGSSSGNTIYF.

The chain carries TRBV6-5 and TRBJ2-7; D possibly corresponds to TRBD1 (5 bases). The length of the CDR3 is 15 residues. Trimming took 1 base from V and 5 from J, leaving 15 bases between them. The V gene's germline CDR1 is MNHEY and CDR2 SVGAGI. The CDR3 DNA reads as TGTGCCAGCAGTTACTTCGCAGGGCCACCCCACGAGCAGTACTTC. Protein product: CASSYFAGPPHEQYF.

The genes are TRBV5-1 and TRBJ2-1; 10 bases are a match to TRBD1. The J segment lost 0 bases and the V segment lost 9 bases, leaving 12 bases of the junction unmatched. The CDR3 length is 17 residues. The germline V gene encodes CDR1 SGHRS and CDR2 YFSETQ. This CDR3 reads CATRGGTGDNSYNEQFF. The CDR3 nucleotides are TGCGCCACCCGGGGAGGGACAGGGGATAACTCCTACAATGAGCAGTTCTTC.

In DNA, the CDR3 is TGTGCCAGCAGTTACGGGCTAGCAGGAGGTGGAGATACGCAGTATTTT. Its protein is CASSYGLAGGGDTQYF. The rearrangement joins TRBV6-2 or TRBV6-3 to TRBJ2-3; D may be TRBD2 (5 bases). The V end lost 2 bases, the J end lost 5 bases, and 17 bases lay between the germline ends. This CDR3 comprises 16 residues. CDR1 is MNHEY and CDR2 is SVGEGT in the germline V gene.

This chain connects TRBV2 to TRBJ2-2, with TRBD2 matching over 12 bases. Germline loops: CDR1 SNHLY, CDR2 FYNNEI. This CDR3 has 14 residues. Trimming removed 7 bases from V and 7 bases from J; junction bases left unmatched: 4. In DNA form, the CDR3 reads TGTGCCAGCACCTTGGGACTAGCGGGCGGGGAGCTGTTTTTT. Translated: CASTLGLAGGELFF.

This clone appeared once. This chain uses TRBV15 with TRBJ2-5; D is perhaps TRBD1 (6 bases). Trimming took off 3 bases at V and 4 bases at J, with 12 bases between the two ends. Germline V gene sequence: CDR1 LNHNV, CDR2 YYDKDF (reference sequence). This CDR3 has 14 amino acids. The CDR3 DNA reads as TGTGCCACCAGCAGGGGGAACAGGGTAGAGACCCAGTACTTC. It specifies CATSRGNRVETQYF.

This rearrangement joins TRBV9 to TRBJ1-2; a possible D gene is TRBD1 (5 bases). This CDR3 has 15 amino acids. Germline CDR1 and CDR2: SGDLS and YYNGEE. The V end was cut by 0 bases, the J end by 4 bases, with 13 bases between. The CDR3 is CASSVEGSLTYGYTF. The CDR3 nucleotides are TGTGCCAGCAGCGTAGAGGGGTCTTTGACCTATGGCTACACCTTC.

Only one count was recorded for this clone. CDR3 sequence (DNA): TGTGCCTGGAGTGTGGCCCCCAGGGGTGGGACTAAGGCCACTGAAGCTTTCTTT. It encodes CAWSVAPRGGTKATEAFF. The genes are TRBV30 and TRBJ1-1, with D perhaps matching TRBD1 (6 bases). CDR3 size: 18 residues. Germline CDR1 is GTSNPN and CDR2 is SVGIG (reference sequence). The V end was cut by 0 bases, the J end by 4 bases, with 24 bases between.

The chain couples TRBV29-1 to TRBJ1-5; 7 nucleotides agree with TRBD1. V lost 6 bases, J lost 3 bases, and 5 bases stayed unmatched. Germline values: CDR1 SQVTM, CDR2 ANQGSEA. The CDR3 has 13 residues. This CDR3 reads CSVRQGNNQPQHF. As DNA, the CDR3 is TGCAGCGTGAGACAGGGTAACAATCAGCCCCAGCATTTT. The entire variable domain, with the rest obtained from reference TRBV29-1 and TRBJ1-5, is as follows: SAVISQKPSRDICQRGTSLTIQCQVDSQVTMMFWYRQQPGQSLTLIATANQGSEATYESGFVIDKFPISRPNLTFSTLTVSNMSPEDSSIYLCSVRQGNNQPQHFGDGTRLSIL.

The CDR3 DNA follows: TGTGCCAGCAGCTTAAGCAGACCGAGCGGCGAGCAGTTCTTC. Its translation: CASSLSRPSGEQFF. The gene calls are TRBV7-2 and TRBJ2-1; D is possibly TRBD2 (5 bases). The ends were cut back, 2 bases at V and 10 bases at J, with 15 bases in the middle. This CDR3 comprises 14 residues. Looked up from germline, CDR1 is SGHTA and CDR2 is FQGNSA. Using reference TRBV7-2 and TRBJ2-1 for the parts outside the CDR3, the full variable domain is GAGVSQSPSNKVTEKGKDVELRCDPISGHTALYWYRQSLGQGLEFLIYFQGNSAPDKSGLPSDRFSAERTGGSVSTLTIQRTQQEDSAVYLCASSLSRPSGEQFFGPGTRLTVL.

The chain carries TRBV30 and TRBJ2-7, with 7 nucleotides matching TRBD2. CDR1 is GTSNPN, CDR2 SVGIG, per germline (reference sequence). The trim removed 0 bases at V and 7 bases at J, leaving 6 bases unmatched. The CDR3 covers 13 residues. The CDR3 DNA reads as TGTGCCTGGAGTGTATTAGCGGGCGAAGAGCAGTACTTC. Its protein product is CAWSVLAGEEQYF.

This sequence joins TRBV2 and TRBJ1-1; 7 nucleotides line up with TRBD1. CDR3 length: 16 amino acids. CDR1 SNHLY and CDR2 FYNNEI come from the germline V gene. V trimming: 4 bases; J trimming: 6 bases; junction bases outside the gene matches: 14. The CDR3 protein is CASSGTGAETGPEAFF. As DNA, the CDR3 is TGTGCCAGCAGTGGAACAGGGGCTGAAACGGGCCCTGAAGCTTTCTTT.

A single count supports this clone. The chain couples TRBV10-3 to TRBJ2-2, with D perhaps TRBD1 (5 bases). The CDR3 length is 14 residues. Germline V gives CDR1 ENHRY, CDR2 SYGVKD. Trimming pared 7 bases from V and 4 bases from J, leaving 13 bases between. The DNA for the CDR3 is TGTGCCATCAAACTCCAGGGTTCCACCGGGGAGCTGTTTTTT. It translates to CAIKLQGSTGELFF.